This TCR beta chain was sequenced for a study of blood T cell repertoires in COVID-19. Study-level background: The samples span acute and convalescent COVID-19 from the United States, Italy and Spain. T cells, B-cell-depleted T cells, or PBMCs provided the cDNA or gDNA that served as material.

Germline CDR1 LNHDA, CDR2 SQIVND (reference sequence). The CDR3 totals 14 residues. V lost 3 bases and J 5 bases, leaving 8 bases between the germline ends. The authors' processing: Reference gene primer amplification gave nucleated cell count estimates. The table came from immunoSEQ multiplex PCR; TCRdb's copy has only in-frame clones and leaves some out. The D gene and trimming were derived from the DNA, and the V and J assignments and clone size from that table. The sample holds more than 65,000 clones, around 79% seen once. Sequencing was performed on peripheral blood. The chain is built from TRBV19 and TRBJ1-6; perhaps TRBD1 as D (5 bases). The source of this sequence is a woman aged 70-85 years with acute or convalescent COVID-19. The CDR3 region has the DNA TGTGCCAGTAGTATTAGGGGTAATAATTCACCCCTCCACTTT. Translated, it gives CASSIRGNNSPLHF.